These 30 T cell receptor beta chains were all obtained from the same sample, sequenced in a study of blood T cell repertoires in COVID-19. Produced via immunoSEQ multiplex PCR; TCRdb's table is partial and in-frame only. Counted here are 100,000 to 120,000 clones, more than 65% occurring once; the ten biggest clones make up about 3.8%. Material for sequencing was peripheral blood. These receptors all stem from a woman of 80 years or more with acute or convalescent COVID-19.

The chain is built from TRBV19 and TRBJ1-1; D is possibly TRBD1 (6 bases). This CDR3 region has 13 residues. Germline V gives CDR1 LNHDA, CDR2 SQIVND (reference sequence). V was clipped by 6 bases and J by 4 bases, with 12 bases between them. The CDR3 region has the DNA TGTGCCAGTAGAACAGGGTGGCTCACTGAAGCTTTCTTT. It specifies CASRTGWLTEAFF.

This clone showed up just once. The genes are TRBV9 and TRBJ2-7; the match to TRBD1 covers 8 bases. Trimming took 3 bases from V and 6 from J; bases not matched to a gene: 5. The germline V gene encodes CDR1 SGDLS and CDR2 YYNGEE. This CDR3 spans 13 amino acids. This CDR3 reads CASSALQGGEQYF. For the CDR3, the DNA is TGTGCCAGCAGCGCCCTACAGGGGGGCGAGCAGTACTTC. The full variable domain, completed using reference TRBV9 and TRBJ2-7, is DSGVTQTPKHLITATGQRVTLRCSPRSGDLSVYWYQQSLDQGLQFLIQYYNGEERAKGNILERFSAQQFPDLHSELNLSSLELGDSALYFCASSALQGGEQYFGPGTRLTVT.

This chain connects TRBV5-6 to TRBJ1-1; TRBD1 might be the D (6 bases). The CDR3 is 17 residues long. CDR1 and CDR2 (germline): SGHDT, YYEEEE. V lost 0 bases and J 2 bases, leaving 17 bases between the germline ends. The CDR3 region has the DNA TGTGCCAGCAGCTTGGGGCAGGGGAGTGTCATCAACACTGAAGCTTTCTTT. It translates to CASSLGQGSVINTEAFF.

This rearrangement joins TRBV28 to TRBJ1-2; the match to TRBD1 covers 9 bases. CDR1 and CDR2 (germline): MDHEN, SYDVKM. The CDR3 has 17 amino acids. V lost 10 bases and J lost 1; bases outside the gene matches: 16. The CDR3 coding sequence is TGTGCCACCACACCAGCAGGAACAGGGGGCTTTAACTATGGCTACACCTTC. Protein product: CATTPAGTGGFNYGYTF.

The chain links TRBV18 to TRBJ2-7; 12 nucleotides line up with TRBD2. The CDR3 is made up of 15 amino acids. CDR1 is KGHSH and CDR2 is LQKENI in the germline V gene. V lost 3 bases, J lost 3 bases, and 3 bases stayed unmatched. The CDR3 sequence is CASSPEGLAGYEQYF. CDR3 in DNA: TGTGCCAGCTCACCTGAGGGACTAGCGGGCTACGAGCAGTACTTC.

This clone was recorded only once. This chain uses TRBV10-3 with TRBJ1-2, with 11 positions matching TRBD1. CDR1 ENHRY and CDR2 SYGVKD come from the germline V gene. J lost 4 bases, V lost 10 bases, and 20 bases had no gene match. The CDR3 runs to 18 residues. CDR3 sequence: CATRMIGQGAKGSYGYTF. The CDR3 DNA sequence: TGTGCCACCCGTATGATAGGACAGGGGGCAAAGGGAAGCTATGGCTACACCTTC.

J is TRBJ1-6 and V is TRBV6-5; D is undetermined. This CDR3 is built from 15 residues. Between the trimmed V and J ends, which lost 10 bases and 7 bases, there was a span of 20 bases. Germline assignment: CDR1 MNHEY and CDR2 SVGAGI. This chain's CDR3 is CATTPVRGRNSPLHF. The CDR3, as DNA: TGTGCCACCACCCCCGTCCGAGGCCGAAATTCACCCCTCCACTTT.

This sequence joins TRBV3-1 (or the pseudogene TRBV3-2) and TRBJ2-1; 10 positions agree with TRBD2. V lost 3 bases to trimming and J lost 6 bases; unmatched junction nucleotides: 11. Germline values: CDR1 LGHDT, CDR2 YNNKEL (reference sequence). This CDR3 is built from 17 residues. The CDR3 protein is CASSQQTSSGGLNEQFF. The CDR3 DNA is TGTGCCAGCAGCCAGCAGACTAGTAGCGGGGGGCTCAATGAGCAGTTCTTC.

The chain uses TRBV28 and TRBJ2-2; 8 bases line up with TRBD2. V dropped 3 bases and J dropped 4; count of bases not matched to a gene: 4. This CDR3 spans 15 amino acids. The V gene's germline CDR1 is MDHEN and CDR2 SYDVKM. CDR3 sequence reads: CASSFLAGLTGELFF. CDR3 bases: TGTGCCAGCAGTTTCTTAGCGGGGCTCACCGGGGAGCTGTTTTTT.

This chain joins TRBV11-3 and TRBJ2-3; 9 positions agree with TRBD1. This CDR3 region has 16 residues. The V and J ends lost 5 bases and 4 bases, in that order; junction bases with no gene match: 10. CDR1 and CDR2 (germline): SGHNT, YENEEA. CDR3 in amino acids: CASSRGTGGSADTQYF. The CDR3 region has the DNA TGTGCCAGCAGCAGAGGTACAGGGGGCTCTGCAGATACGCAGTATTTT. The whole variable domain, filled in from reference TRBV11-3 and TRBJ2-3, reads EAGVVQSPRYKIIEKKQPVAFWCNPISGHNTLYWYLQNLGQGPELLIRYENEEAVDDSQLPKDRFSAERLKGVDSTLKIQPAELGDSAVYLCASSRGTGGSADTQYFGPGTRLTVL.

V and J are TRBV3-1 (or the pseudogene TRBV3-2) and TRBJ1-6, with 7 positions matching TRBD1. The junction had 6 bases not matched to a gene; V was cut back by 0 bases and J by 10 bases. This CDR3 is 15 amino acids long. Germline loops: CDR1 LGHDT, CDR2 YNNKEL (reference sequence). This chain's CDR3 is CASSQDGDRMSPLHF. For the CDR3, the DNA is TGTGCCAGCAGCCAAGATGGGGACAGAATGTCACCCCTCCACTTT.

The rearrangement links TRBV7-9 to TRBJ2-7; 8 bases are shared with TRBD1. The CDR3 consists of 15 residues. Germline values: CDR1 SEHNR, CDR2 FQNEAQ (reference sequence). V lost 2 bases and J lost 3; bases outside the gene matches: 6. CDR3 nucleotide sequence: TGTGCCAGCAGCTTAATCGCAGGGGGCATCTACGAGCAGTACTTC. It codes for CASSLIAGGIYEQYF.

The CDR3 reads CASSQASGQFYGYTF. Written as DNA, the CDR3 is TGTGCCAGCAGCCAAGCCTCGGGACAGTTCTATGGCTACACCTTC. The rearrangement joins TRBV3-1 (or the pseudogene TRBV3-2) to TRBJ1-2, with TRBD1 matching over 7 bases. The ends lost 1 base at V and 4 bases at J; junction bases unmatched: 6. The CDR3 runs to 15 residues. CDR1 is LGHDT, CDR2 YNNKEL, per germline (reference sequence).

The genes are TRBV27 and TRBJ1-2; 7 bases line up with TRBD1. V trimming: 11 bases; J trimming: 6 bases; junction bases outside the gene matches: 12. The CDR3 contains 13 residues. Germline lookup yields CDR1 MNHEY and CDR2 SMNVEV (reference sequence). The CDR3 protein is CAGPRGDSHGYTF. CDR3 coding DNA: TGTGCCGGGCCCCGAGGGGACAGTCATGGCTACACCTTC.

J is TRBJ1-5 and V is TRBV28; D perhaps matches TRBD1 (6 bases). Trimming shortened V by 6 bases and J by 4 bases, and 13 bases separated the two germline ends. The CDR3 length is 14 residues. CDR1 is MDHEN, CDR2 SYDVKM, per germline. The CDR3 nucleotides read TGTGCCAGCAGACAACAGGGCGTTAATCAGCCCCAGCATTTT. The encoded protein is CASRQQGVNQPQHF.

This sequence joins TRBV19 and TRBJ2-5, with D maybe TRBD2 (5 bases). CDR1 LNHDA and CDR2 SQIVND come from the germline V gene (reference sequence). Trimming took off 5 bases at V and 6 bases at J, with 13 bases between the two ends. This CDR3 contains 13 residues. DNA for the CDR3: TGTGCCAGTAGTGTCGGACTGTTTCAGACCCAGTACTTC. This gives the protein CASSVGLFQTQYF. Together with reference TRBV19 and TRBJ2-5, the CDR3 gives the full variable domain: DGGITQSPKYLFRKEGQNVTLSCEQNLNHDAMYWYRQDPGQGLRLIYYSQIVNDFQKGDIAEGYSVSREKKESFPLTVTSAQKNPTAFYLCASSVGLFQTQYFGPGTRLLVL.

This clone was seen a few times. The chain couples TRBV18 to TRBJ1-1; TRBD1 matches 8 bases. The CDR3 is 14 amino acids. The germline CDR1 and CDR2 sequences are KGHSH and LQKENI. Unmatched junction bases numbered 2, after V lost 1 base and J lost 4 bases. CDR3 bases: TGTGCCAGCTCACCACTAGGGACAGGCACTGAAGCTTTCTTT. It specifies CASSPLGTGTEAFF.

This chain uses TRBV5-4 with TRBJ1-1; D is ambiguous. Trimming took 5 bases from V and 0 from J, leaving 2 bases between them. In germline, CDR1 is SGHNT, CDR2 YYREEE (reference sequence). The CDR3 is 11 residues long. CDR3 protein: CASSMNTEAFF. The CDR3 nucleotides are TGTGCCAGCAGTATGAACACTGAAGCTTTCTTT.

The rearrangement links TRBV18 to TRBJ1-5; no definite D call. The germline V and J ends were trimmed by 0 bases and 4 bases, with 7 bases remaining between them. Germline loops: CDR1 KGHSH, CDR2 LQKENI. The CDR3 length is 14 residues. CDR3 coding DNA: TGTGCCAGCTCACCACCGGGCCCTAATCAGCCCCAGCATTTT. This encodes CASSPPGPNQPQHF.

The chain has TRBV2 and TRBJ2-1; D gene ambiguous. Deletions cut 7 bases from V and 4 bases from J, with 11 bases between. The CDR3 spans 13 residues. Germline V CDR1 and CDR2: SNHLY, FYNNEI. In DNA form, the CDR3 reads TGTGCCAGCACCCCAGGCCCATACAATGAGCAGTTCTTC. Its protein is CASTPGPYNEQFF.

Remarks on this clone: Other DNA sequences in this specimen translate into the identical CDR3. V is TRBV29-1 and J is TRBJ1-2; TRBD1 is a possible D gene (6 bases). This CDR3 has 12 residues. The V end lost 4 bases, the J end lost 0 bases, and 6 bases lay between the germline ends. CDR1 SQVTM and CDR2 ANQGSEA come from the germline V gene. The DNA of the CDR3 is TGCAGCGTTGGGGACACTAACTATGGCTACACCTTC. As protein: CSVGDTNYGYTF.

The chain has TRBV11-1 and TRBJ2-1; 12 nucleotides line up with TRBD2. The V and J ends lost 6 bases and 4 bases, in that order; junction bases with no gene match: 7. This CDR3 is built from 16 residues. Per germline, CDR1 SGHAT and CDR2 FQDESV (reference sequence). CDR3 sequence: CASSLRTSGAYNEQFF. The CDR3 DNA reads as TGTGCCAGCAGTCTACGGACTAGCGGGGCTTACAATGAGCAGTTCTTC.

This rearrangement joins TRBV19 to TRBJ2-7; a weak D match, TRBD1 (6 bases). In germline, CDR1 is LNHDA, CDR2 SQIVND (reference sequence). Trimming took 4 bases from V and 6 from J, leaving 13 bases between them. This CDR3 is built from 13 residues. The CDR3, as DNA: TGTGCCAGTAGTAAGGGGACACTCTCCGAGCAGTACTTC. Residues: CASSKGTLSEQYF.

This sequence joins TRBV19 and TRBJ1-5; 9 nucleotides agree with TRBD1. CDR1 and CDR2 from the germline V gene are LNHDA and SQIVND (reference sequence). Trimming took 8 bases from V and 7 from J; bases not matched to a gene: 6. This CDR3 region has 13 residues. CDR3 nucleotide sequence: TGTGCCAGTGGGGACAGGGCTGACCAGCCCCAGCATTTT. Translating gives CASGDRADQPQHF.

This sequence joins TRBV2 and TRBJ1-2; D not certain. Germline-derived CDR1 and CDR2 are SNHLY and FYNNEI. The CDR3 consists of 12 residues. The germline V and J ends were trimmed by 4 bases and 7 bases, with 10 bases remaining between them. Here the CDR3 reads CASSGSLGGYTF. The CDR3, as DNA: TGTGCCAGCAGTGGGAGTCTCGGTGGCTACACCTTC.

The chain joins TRBV4-2 to TRBJ1-4, with D uncertain. V lost 0 bases and J lost 2, with 13 bases in between. The length of the CDR3 is 17 residues. Germline assignment: CDR1 LGHNA and CDR2 YNFKEQ. This CDR3 is CASSQELRGRTNEKLFF. The CDR3 region has the DNA TGTGCCAGCAGCCAAGAACTCCGAGGGCGTACTAATGAAAAACTGTTTTTT.

The chain is built from TRBV5-1 and TRBJ2-7; 7 bases align to TRBD1. This CDR3 has 15 amino acids. Germline lookup yields CDR1 SGHRS and CDR2 YFSETQ. Germline trimming cut 4 bases from V and 0 bases from J; bases unmatched to any gene: 7. CDR3 sequence (DNA): TGCGCCAGCAGCCACAGGACAGGAAGCTCCTACGAGCAGTACTTC. Translating it yields CASSHRTGSSYEQYF.

V is TRBV4-2 and J is TRBJ1-3, with a tentative D call TRBD1 (5 bases). The germline V gene encodes CDR1 LGHNA and CDR2 YNFKEQ. The CDR3 covers 16 residues. Trimming left V 1 base short and J 0 bases short, with 10 bases between. The CDR3 DNA sequence: TGTGCCAGCAGCCAAGCAGGGCTTTTCTCTGGAAACACCATATATTTT. Its protein is CASSQAGLFSGNTIYF.

The chain employs TRBV14 and TRBJ2-1; a possible D gene is TRBD2 (6 bases). The CDR3 contains 16 residues. Deletions cut 1 base from V and 8 bases from J, with 18 bases between. In germline, CDR1 is SGHDN, CDR2 FVKESK. CDR3 region: CASSQGVWAGLDEQFF. Written as DNA, the CDR3 is TGTGCCAGCAGCCAAGGGGTTTGGGCGGGGTTGGATGAGCAGTTCTTC.

The rearrangement links TRBV3-1 (or the pseudogene TRBV3-2) to TRBJ2-2; 7 bases line up with TRBD1. The CDR3 has 13 amino acids. V lost 4 bases and J lost 6; bases outside the gene matches: 2. Looked up from germline, CDR1 is LGHDT and CDR2 is YNNKEL (reference sequence). CDR3 amino acids: CASSPGQAGELFF. CDR3 nucleotide sequence: TGTGCCAGCAGCCCCGGACAGGCCGGGGAGCTGTTTTTT.